One and the same sample provided the 2 T cell receptor beta chains below, sequenced in a study of cytomegalovirus exposure and HLA in healthy donors. With 60 Vbeta and 13 Jbeta primers, the PCR was carried out. Method: immunoSEQ multiplex PCR; TCRdb's copy keeps in-frame clones and lacks some. Altogether over 110,000 clones are present, about 80% being singletons, with the ten largest covering roughly 1.3%. Sequencing input: PBMCs. These receptors were taken from a male donor in good health and CMV-seropositive.

This chain uses TRBV6-5 with TRBJ2-1, with no clear D. This CDR3 comprises 13 residues. V was cut by 2 bases and J by 8 bases, with 10 bases left in between. Germline loops: CDR1 MNHEY, CDR2 SVGAGI. CDR3 in DNA: TGTGCCAGCAGTTACCCCCCTTCGTATGAGCAGTTCTTC. As protein: CASSYPPSYEQFF.

This chain connects TRBV19 to TRBJ2-3, with 8 bases identical to TRBD1. Germline assignment: CDR1 LNHDA and CDR2 SQIVND (reference sequence). This CDR3 has 14 amino acids. The V gene end was trimmed by 3 bases and the J gene end by 4 bases; junction bases not matched to a gene: 3. CDR3 DNA: TGTGCCAGTAGTATCTTACAGGGGGCAGATACGCAGTATTTT. As protein: CASSILQGADTQYF.